A selection of T cell receptor beta chains follows, all from one sample in a study of shared clonotypes between healthy human individuals. Method: immunoSEQ multiplex PCR; TCRdb's copy keeps in-frame clones and lacks some. The repertoire holds some 650,000 clones, with approximately 97% as singletons. Sequencing was done on a sample of naive CD4+ T cells sorted from blood. These TCRs come from a woman aged 25 to 39 in good health. Each CDR3 is given with its conserved first and last residue. The D gene is left open where the match is weak. Clone size is not always given. Where it is, it says once, few, many or a class for expanded clones.

v_gene	d_gene	j_gene	abundance	CDR3aa	CDR3nt
TRBV6-4	.	TRBJ1-5	.	CASSESPRRTSCGDQPQHF	TGTGCCAGCAGTGAATCCCCCCGACGGACATCCTGTGGGGATCAGCCCCAGCATTTT
TRBV19	.	TRBJ2-7	.	CASSPAQGRGEQYF	TGTGCCAGTAGCCCCGCGCAGGGGAGAGGCGAGCAGTACTTC
TRBV11-1	.	TRBJ2-1	.	CASSSPGRNEQFF	TGTGCCAGCAGCTCCCCGGGGCGGAATGAGCAGTTCTTC
TRBV27	TRBD2	TRBJ2-3	.	CASSTGLAGGPMYF	TGTGCCAGCAGTACGGGACTAGCGGGAGGGCCGATGTATTTT
TRBV5-1	TRBD2	TRBJ2-1	.	CASSLGGSFGYNEQFF	TGCGCCAGCAGCTTGGGCGGGAGCTTTGGGTACAATGAGCAGTTCTTC
TRBV30	.	TRBJ1-3	.	CAWSVGSGNTIYF	TGTGCCTGGAGTGTGGGCTCTGGAAACACCATATATTTT
TRBV19	TRBD1	TRBJ2-2	.	CASSRGGQGGPGELFF	TGTGCCAGTAGTAGGGGGGGACAGGGAGGTCCCGGGGAGCTGTTTTTT
TRBV6-5	TRBD1	TRBJ2-7	once	CASRGDRGFNEQYF	TGTGCCAGCAGGGGGGACAGGGGGTTTAACGAGCAGTACTTC
TRBV2	.	TRBJ1-1	.	CATSTFTEAFF	TGTGCCACCTCAACCTTCACTGAAGCTTTCTTT
TRBV2	TRBD2	TRBJ2-2	.	CASSGLAGAGELFF	TGTGCCAGCTCAGGACTAGCGGGAGCCGGGGAGCTGTTTTTT
TRBV28	.	TRBJ1-1	.	CASSFPGRSNTEAFF	TGTGCCAGCAGTTTCCCGGGACGGAGTAACACTGAAGCTTTCTTT
TRBV5-1	.	TRBJ2-7	.	CASSPRQGALAGSSYEQYF	TGCGCCAGCAGCCCCCGACAGGGGGCCCTAGCGGGGTCATCGTACGAGCAGTACTTC
TRBV11-2	TRBD1	TRBJ2-7	.	CASSFAGTGGSEQYF	TGTGCCAGCAGCTTTGCCGGGACAGGGGGCTCCGAGCAGTACTTC
TRBV15	.	TRBJ2-1	.	CATRSAGGVYNEQFF	TGTGCCACCAGGTCTGCAGGGGGGGTATACAATGAGCAGTTCTTC
TRBV7-9	.	TRBJ1-4	.	CASSLASEKLFF	TGTGCCAGCAGCTTAGCGTCCGAAAAACTGTTTTTT
TRBV5-4	TRBD2	TRBJ2-1	.	CASSLALAGREQFF	TGTGCCAGCAGCTTGGCATTAGCGGGACGTGAGCAGTTCTTC
TRBV10-3	.	TRBJ1-2	.	CAIREQTASNYGYTF	TGTGCCATCAGGGAACAGACAGCCTCAAACTATGGCTACACCTTC
TRBV2	.	TRBJ1-2	once	CASRDRNYGYTF	TGTGCCAGCAGAGACAGGAATTATGGCTACACCTTC
TRBV4-2	TRBD1	TRBJ2-2	.	CASSQGQGVGTGELFF	TGTGCCAGCAGCCAAGGACAGGGAGTAGGCACCGGGGAGCTGTTTTTT
TRBV7-2	.	TRBJ1-1	.	CASSESTGFAANTEAFF	TGTGCCAGCAGCGAAAGTACAGGGTTCGCCGCGAACACTGAAGCTTTCTTT
TRBV30	.	TRBJ1-1	.	CAWSVRVGSTEAFF	TGTGCCTGGAGTGTACGGGTAGGGTCCACTGAAGCTTTCTTT